Only a few counts were recorded for the clone carrying this T cell receptor beta chain. The source of the sample is a study of graft-versus-host responses after intestinal transplantation. About the research overall: Multivisceral, liver-intestinal, or isolated intestinal grafts were transplanted into recipients. Every recipient underwent anti-thymocyte globulin induction, then tacrolimus and steroids for around three years.

The method was immunoSEQ multiplex PCR; TCRdb's version includes in-frame clones alone and lacks a portion of them. The data contain 15,000 to 18,000 clones, 33% of them singletons. Study-wide results and limits: Recipient marrow contained GvH clones, some of which appeared first in ileum or blood.

In germline, CDR1 is SNHLY, CDR2 FYNNEI. There are 14 residues in the CDR3. Trimming pared 4 bases from V and 3 bases from J, leaving 10 bases between. The sequence derives from a human patient who received an intestinal transplant. The gene calls are TRBV2 and TRBJ1-5; D remains ambiguous. The specimen comprised alloreactive CD4+ T cells from a mixed lymphocyte reaction culture, sampled before intestinal transplant. Stated subset: CFSE-low proliferating T cells sorted from roughly 6-day pre-transplant mixed lymphocyte reaction (GvH or HvG direction). In nucleotides, the CDR3 is TGTGCCAGCAGTGGTCTCTGGTACAATCAGCCCCAGCATTTT. It codes for CASSGLWYNQPQHF.